This T cell receptor (beta chain) was sequenced during a study of blood T cell repertoires in COVID-19. Looking at the study overall: Samples came from the United States, Italy and Spain, spanning acute and convalescent COVID-19. T cells, B-cell-depleted T cells, or PBMCs supplied cDNA or gDNA.

In the original analysis: Amplified reference gene primers provided the basis for estimating nucleated cell counts. The method was immunoSEQ multiplex PCR; TCRdb's version includes in-frame clones alone and lacks a portion of them. That table supplies the V and J calls and clone size; D and trimming were determined from the DNA. This sample has about 300,000 clones, with about 84% found just once. CDR1 is KGHDR, CDR2 SFDVKD, per germline. With 3 bases clipped from V and 8 bases from J, the junction kept 9 bases outside the gene matches. CDR3 length: 15 residues. This chain links TRBV24-1 with TRBJ2-1; 7 bases agree with TRBD1. Source material: peripheral blood. The sequence was collected from a woman aged 50 to 60 with acute or convalescent COVID-19. The CDR3 DNA reads TGTGCCACCAGTGATATGGGTAATCAGGGGGATGAGCAGTTCTTC. It specifies CATSDMGNQGDEQFF.